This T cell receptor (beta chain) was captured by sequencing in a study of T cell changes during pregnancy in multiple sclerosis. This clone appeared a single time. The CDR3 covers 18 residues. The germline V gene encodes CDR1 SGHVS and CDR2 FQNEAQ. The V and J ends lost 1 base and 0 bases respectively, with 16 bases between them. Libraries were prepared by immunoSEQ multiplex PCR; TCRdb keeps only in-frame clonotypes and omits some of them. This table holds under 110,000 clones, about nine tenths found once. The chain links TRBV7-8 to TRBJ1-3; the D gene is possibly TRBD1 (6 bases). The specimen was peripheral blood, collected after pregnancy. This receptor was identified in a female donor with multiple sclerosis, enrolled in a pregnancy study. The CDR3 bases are TGTGCCAGCAGCTTAGGCCCAGAAGGGGGGGGCTCTGGAAACACCATATATTTT. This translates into CASSLGPEGGGSGNTIYF. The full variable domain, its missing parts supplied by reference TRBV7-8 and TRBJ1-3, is GAGVSQSPRYKVAKRGQDVALRCDPISGHVSLFWYQQALGQGPEFLTYFQNEAQLDKSGLPSDRFFAERPEGSVSTLKIQRTQQEDSAVYLCASSLGPEGGGSGNTIYFGEGSWLTVV.